This T cell receptor (beta chain) originates from a study of T cell responses to AZD1222 COVID-19 vaccine. Study results and limitations: At study baseline, merely six AZD1222 recipients were seropositive. Females made up more of the donors, who were largely white British, and clonal diversity may have come out too low.

Assay: immunoSEQ multiplex PCR; the TCRdb copy retains only in-frame clones and omits some. This table has 45,000 to 70,000 clones, approximately 86% appearing once. Notes on this clone: Antigen specificity is unknown.

Germline lookup yields CDR1 GTSNPN and CDR2 SVGIG (reference sequence). Germline trimming cut 2 bases from V and 4 bases from J; bases unmatched to any gene: 10. The CDR3 spans 16 residues. The V and J genes are TRBV30 and TRBJ1-4; 7 nucleotides line up with TRBD1. This TCR was recovered from an adult in good health. The material sequenced was peripheral blood, taken on day 0 of AZD1222 vaccination. The CDR3 DNA follows: TGTGCCTGGAGTAACTCCGGGACAGCTAGTAATGAAAAACTGTTTTTT. Protein sequence: CAWSNSGTASNEKLFF.